A selection of T cell receptor beta chains follows, all from one sample in a study of blood T cell repertoires in COVID-19. Here immunoSEQ multiplex PCR was the method, and the copy in TCRdb shows in-frame clones only, minus some. The data show tens of thousands of clones, around 81% seen once. Sequencing was performed on peripheral blood. Receptors were obtained from a man aged 65 to 85 with acute or convalescent COVID-19. The CDR3 runs from the conserved cysteine through the conserved F or W. D genes are given only for firm matches. Expanded clones are given a class, and other clones once, few, many or no size at all.

TRBD1,TRBV18,NA,TRBJ1-4,TGTGCCAGCTCGCCCTCCGGACAGGCGAGCTCAACTAATGAAAAACTGTTTTTT,CASSPSGQASSTNEKLFF
TRBD1,TRBV11-2,once,TRBJ1-1,TGTGCCAGCAGCTTAGGCGACAGGGTTACTGAAGCTTTCTTT,CASSLGDRVTEAFF
NA,TRBV7-7,NA,TRBJ2-2,TGTGCTAGCAGCGCAGGGTCCACCGGGGAGCTGTTTTTT,CASSAGSTGELFF
NA,TRBV2,NA,TRBJ2-7,TGTGCCAGCCTCGGCCCCGGGACTCACCTTATCGAGCAGTACTTC,CASLGPGTHLIEQYF
NA,TRBV7-3,NA,TRBJ1-2,TGTGCCAGCAGCCCGGACAGAAACTATGGCTACACCTTC,CASSPDRNYGYTF
NA,TRBV10-3,NA,TRBJ1-3,TGTGCCATCGGGGCAGCGCTGAGCTCTGGAAACACCATATATTTT,CAIGAALSSGNTIYF
TRBD1,TRBV4-1,NA,TRBJ2-2,TGCGCCAGCAGCCAATCAAGGGACAGGGTCGGGTATGGCGGGGAGCTGTTTTTT,CASSQSRDRVGYGGELFF
NA,TRBV29-1,NA,TRBJ1-1,TGCAGCGTTGATGGACCTGGACTGTACCTTGAAGCTTTCTTT,CSVDGPGLYLEAFF
TRBD1,TRBV5-1,few,TRBJ2-2,TGCGCCAGCAGCGGGGGACAGGCGAACACCGGGGAGCTGTTTTTT,CASSGGQANTGELFF
TRBD1,TRBV28,once,TRBJ1-5,TGTGCCAGCAGTTTATATACATTTCGGACAGGGGGCGCATATCAGCCCCAGCATTTT,CASSLYTFRTGGAYQPQHF
NA,TRBV5-1,NA,TRBJ1-1,TGCGCCAGCAGCCAGATCCCACAGGTACAGCTGAACACTGAAGCTTTCTTT,CASSQIPQVQLNTEAFF
TRBD1,TRBV6-4,NA,TRBJ2-1,TGTGCCAGCAGCGGGACAGCCTCCTACAATGAGCAGTTCTTC,CASSGTASYNEQFF
NA,TRBV18,once,TRBJ1-2,TGTGCCAGCTCATTCGACAGGTCTTATGGCTACACCTTC,CASSFDRSYGYTF
NA,TRBV6-5,NA,TRBJ1-2,TGTGCCAGCAGTTACACCGCTAAGGGGTTCCACTATGGCTACACCTTC,CASSYTAKGFHYGYTF
TRBD1,TRBV6-5,NA,TRBJ1-2,TGTGCCAGCAGTCCCACAGGGGGCTGGGTTCATGGCTACACCTTC,CASSPTGGWVHGYTF
NA,TRBV28,NA,TRBJ1-4,TGTGCCAGCAGTTTGTGGACAGAGAATGAAAAACTGTTTTTT,CASSLWTENEKLFF
NA,TRBV2,NA,TRBJ2-7,TGTGCCAGCAGGGACCTTCGACAGGCTTACGAGCAGTACTTC,CASRDLRQAYEQYF